This T cell receptor beta chain was obtained from a study of blood T cell repertoires in COVID-19. Method: immunoSEQ multiplex PCR; TCRdb's copy keeps in-frame clones and lacks some. Altogether some 160,000 clones are present, about 80% being singletons, with the ten largest covering about 3.7%. The CDR3 is made up of 15 amino acids. Germline V gene lookup returns CDR1 SGHAT and CDR2 FQNNGV. V trimming: 1 base; J trimming: 4 bases; junction bases outside the gene matches: 1. Participants were aged about 18 to 95 years, lived in around 22 US areas, and enrolled virtually. The sequencing sample was made of PBMCs or T cells enriched from blood (not recorded which). The V call is TRBV11-2, the J call TRBJ1-4; TRBD1 agrees at 9 bases. This TCR was sampled from a woman aged 55-69 years who had recovered from COVID-19. CDR3 loop: CASSLGDRDNEKLFF. For the CDR3, the DNA is TGTGCCAGCAGCTTAGGGGACAGGGATAATGAAAAACTGTTTTTT.